Each of the 11 T cell receptor beta chains below was sequenced from the same sample in a study of read filtering for tumor transcriptome and immune sequencing. Molecular barcoded adaptors covering alpha/delta and beta/gamma chains were used on approximately 400 ng RNA. TCRdb re-called the reads with MiXCR, one entry per CDR3 protein. This table holds around 33,000 distinct CDR3 sequences, around 18% found once. Sequencing was performed on a population of CD138-negative cells sorted from bone marrow. The receptors here all came from a donor at least 40 years old with multiple myeloma.

This clonotype was detected many times. A much larger clone lies a single base off, so this may be a read error. The rearrangement joins TRBV2 to TRBJ1-1; TRBD1 might be the D (6 bases). The CDR3 is 14 amino acids. Deletions cut 7 bases from V and 2 bases from J, with 14 bases between. Looked up from germline, CDR1 is SNHLY and CDR2 is FYNNEI. This CDR3 reads CASTVDRINTEAFF. DNA for the CDR3: TGTGCCAGCACTGTGGACAGAATAAACACTGAAGCTTTCTTT.

This clonotype has ten or more counts. The chain carries TRBV12-3 or TRBV12-4 and TRBJ2-7; 9 positions agree with TRBD1. This CDR3 has 15 amino acids. V lost 6 bases, J lost 5 bases, and 11 bases stayed unmatched. The CDR3 region is CASSRPGQGVNEQYF. The DNA for the CDR3 is TGTGCCAGCAGCCGACCGGGACAGGGTGTAAACGAGCAGTACTTC.

Of note for this clonotype: A single base is all that separates this from a far larger clone, so a read error is likely. The V and J genes are TRBV5-8 and TRBJ2-2; D unresolved. V shed 4 bases and J shed 9 bases, with 19 bases lying between them. CDR3 length: 15 amino acids. Germline V CDR1 and CDR2: SGHTS, YDEGEE. The CDR3 coding sequence is TGTGCCAGCAGCCGAGGCAATAGTTTGGTCAGGGAGCTGTTTTTT. Amino acid sequence: CASSRGNSLVRELFF.

With regard to this clonotype: A much larger clone lies one base from this, so it may be a read error. The genes are TRBV6-1 and TRBJ2-4, with unresolved D. The CDR3 has 13 residues. The V gene lost 4 bases and the J gene lost 8 bases, with 12 bases spanning the gap. The germline gives CDR1 MNHNS, CDR2 SASEGT. This CDR3 is CASSAPDTDIQYF. The CDR3 DNA is TGTGCCAGCAGTGCCCCCGATACCGACATTCAGTACTTC.

The chain employs TRBV7-6 and TRBJ2-1, with TRBD2 matching over 8 bases. CDR1 is SGHVS and CDR2 is FNYEAQ in the germline V gene. Trimming at V came to 1 base and at J to 5 bases, leaving 13 bases not matched to a gene. The CDR3 is 18 residues long. The CDR3 DNA reads TGTGCCAGCAGCTTAGTCCATCCAGGCGGGGGGCTGGACAATGAGCAGTTCTTC. As protein: CASSLVHPGGGLDNEQFF.

For this clonotype: A read error may account for a junction end that differs from germline. The chain is built from TRBV28 and TRBJ1-1; D unclear. This CDR3 has 13 amino acids. Germline CDR1 MDHEN, CDR2 SYDVKM. The CDR3 sequence is CASKEAGNTEASF. CDR3 in DNA: TGTGCCAGCAAGGAAGCCGGGAACACTGAAGCTTCCTTT.

The chain joins TRBV7-9 to TRBJ2-3; D could derive from TRBD1 or TRBD2 (5 bases each). V lost 2 bases and J lost 0, with 15 bases in between. Germline CDR1 and CDR2: SEHNR and FQNEAQ (reference sequence). The CDR3 extends over 17 amino acids. CDR3 residues: CASSLYRLGVSTDTQYF. The DNA for the CDR3 is TGTGCCAGCAGCTTATACCGTCTGGGGGTGAGCACAGATACGCAGTATTTT.

The sample holds many counts of this clonotype. An end of the junction differs from the germline gene, which may be a read error. J is TRBJ1-5 and V is TRBV27; tentatively, D is TRBD1 (5 bases). This CDR3 spans 15 amino acids. Germline V gene lookup returns CDR1 MNHEY and CDR2 SMNVEV (reference sequence). CDR3 in DNA: TGTGCCAGGAGTTCCGGGGGTTTGAGCAATCAGCCCCAGCATTTT. Amino acids: CARSSGGLSNQPQHF.

This clonotype was counted at least ten times. The V and J genes are TRBV7-9 and TRBJ2-1, with 9 bases that match TRBD1. The CDR3 has 13 residues. Germline V gives CDR1 SEHNR, CDR2 FQNEAQ (reference sequence). The V gene end was trimmed by 6 bases and the J gene end by 12 bases; junction bases not matched to a gene: 9. CDR3 nucleotides: TGTGCCAGCAGTCCGGGACAGGGAATATGGCAGTTCTTC. It specifies CASSPGQGIWQFF.

The table lists this clonotype with many counts. Germline and junction disagree at one end, which may indicate a read error. V usage is TRBV7-2 and J usage is TRBJ2-5, with 11 bases that match TRBD2. The CDR3 is 19 residues long. Germline V gives CDR1 SGHTA, CDR2 FQGNSA. CDR3 nucleotide sequence: TGTGCCAGCAGCTTATGGGGGTTTACTAGCGGGGGCTCCCAAGTGACCCAGTACTTC. Protein sequence: CASSLWGFTSGGSQVTQYF.

The V and J genes are TRBV29-1 and TRBJ2-3; a weak D match, TRBD1 (5 bases). Germline loops: CDR1 SQVTM, CDR2 ANQGSEA. The CDR3 totals 14 residues. The V end lost 1 base, the J end lost 1 base, and 9 bases lay between the germline ends. The CDR3 DNA follows: TGCAGCGTTGAAGGGGGCTGGGGCACAGATACGCAGTATTTT. Translation gives CSVEGGWGTDTQYF.